The 13 T cell receptor beta chains below were found in one sample sequenced in a study of PD-1 blockade in classical Hodgkin lymphoma. After autologous stem cell transplantation all patients relapsed, and prior brentuximab vedotin exposure differed between cohorts. TCRdb's copy holds only in-frame clones and misses some; the assay was immunoSEQ multiplex PCR. The data hold some 11,000 clones, with 70% to 80% observed a single time. Sequencing used peripheral blood mononuclear cells (PBMCs), obtained before the second cycle of nivolumab. These receptors were obtained from a human donor with classical Hodgkin lymphoma.

V is TRBV21-1 and J is TRBJ2-7; the table's D call TRBD2 went unverified against the DNA. TRBV21-1 has pseudogene status. The length of the CDR3 is 15 residues. This CDR3 reads CASSPPGGASYEQYF. The CDR3 DNA is TGTGCCAGCAGCCCACCAGGAGGGGCCTCCTACGAGCAGTACTTC.

The chain has TRBV6-5 and TRBJ2-2; the match to TRBD1 covers 10 bases. The CDR3 totals 13 residues. The germline V gene encodes CDR1 MNHEY and CDR2 SVGAGI. CDR3 in DNA: TGTGGACTGGGACAGGGGTTTCCCGGGGAGCTGTTTTTT. This sequence encodes CGLGQGFPGELFF.

The chain uses TRBV7-9 and TRBJ2-7; D possibly corresponds to TRBD2 (5 bases). In germline, CDR1 is SEHNR, CDR2 FQNEAQ (reference sequence). The CDR3 is made up of 14 amino acids. V lost 3 bases to trimming and J lost 4 bases, with 13 bases between them. The DNA for the CDR3 is TGTGCCAGCAGCTTCTACAGCGGCACTTACGAGCAGTACTTC. It translates to CASSFYSGTYEQYF.

The CDR3 bases are TGTGCCAGTAGTATAGAGCGCGGGAGGAGGGCAGAGACCCAGTACTTC. This translates into CASSIERGRRAETQYF. This chain links TRBV19 with TRBJ2-5; 8 bases match TRBD2. Germline CDR1 reads LNHDA; CDR2 reads SQIVND (reference sequence). The CDR3 is 16 residues long. V lost 0 bases, J lost 4 bases, and 7 bases stayed unmatched. The complete variable domain, with remaining parts taken from reference TRBV19 and TRBJ2-5, reads DGGITQSPKYLFRKEGQNVTLSCEQNLNHDAMYWYRQDPGQGLRLIYYSQIVNDFQKGDIAEGYSVSREKKESFPLTVTSAQKNPTAFYLCASSIERGRRAETQYFGPGTRLLVL.

This clone was detected a few times. The V gene is TRBV28, the J gene TRBJ1-4; D is uncertain. Germline CDR1 reads MDHEN; CDR2 reads SYDVKM. This CDR3 region has 14 residues. Trimming removed 4 bases from V and 0 bases from J, with 6 bases in between. The CDR3 spells CASSSGTTNEKLFF. For the CDR3, the DNA is TGTGCCAGCAGTTCAGGTACAACTAATGAAAAACTGTTTTTT.

This chain joins TRBV7-8 and TRBJ2-6, with D tentatively TRBD1 (5 bases). The CDR3 has 17 residues. The V gene lost 3 bases and the J gene lost 0 bases, with 12 bases spanning the gap. CDR1 is SGHVS and CDR2 is FQNEAQ in the germline V gene. The CDR3 sequence is CASSLLQALSGANVLTF. CDR3 bases: TGTGCCAGCAGCTTGTTACAGGCTCTCTCTGGGGCCAACGTCCTGACTTTC. Drawing the rest from reference TRBV7-8 and TRBJ2-6, the complete variable domain is GAGVSQSPRYKVAKRGQDVALRCDPISGHVSLFWYQQALGQGPEFLTYFQNEAQLDKSGLPSDRFFAERPEGSVSTLKIQRTQQEDSAVYLCASSLLQALSGANVLTFGAGSRLTVL.

This clone came up a few times. The CDR3: CASSLPLGWAFF. CDR3 nucleotide sequence: TGTGCCAGCAGCTTACCGCTCGGGTGGGCTTTCTTT. The rearrangement uses TRBV5-4 and TRBJ1-1; D unclear. Germline V CDR1 and CDR2: SGHNT, YYREEE (reference sequence). V lost 2 bases, J lost 11 bases, and 13 bases lay in between. The CDR3 is made up of 12 amino acids. Full variable domain (missing parts from reference TRBV5-4 and TRBJ1-1): ETGVTQSPTHLIKTRGQQVTLRCSSQSGHNTVSWYQQALGQGPQFIFQYYREEENGRGNFPPRFSGLQFPNYSSELNVNALELDDSALYLCASSLPLGWAFFGQGTRLTVV.

The gene calls are TRBV2 and TRBJ2-7; 9 nucleotides line up with TRBD1. V lost 5 bases and J lost 7; bases outside the gene matches: 15. The CDR3 is made up of 16 amino acids. Germline CDR1 SNHLY, CDR2 FYNNEI. The CDR3 DNA reads TGTGCCAGCAGTTTGTCCGCCCCGGGACAGGGAGGGGAGCAGTACTTC. Its translation is CASSLSAPGQGGEQYF.

The J gene is TRBJ2-7, the V gene TRBV2, with TRBD1 matching over 10 bases. Trimming took 6 bases from V and 6 from J; bases not matched to a gene: 2. The CDR3 is 12 amino acids. The germline V gene has CDR1 SNHLY and CDR2 FYNNEI. CDR3 residues: CASRGDRGEQYF. The CDR3 DNA reads as TGTGCCAGCAGAGGGGACAGGGGCGAGCAGTACTTC. The variable domain in full, completed from reference TRBV2 and TRBJ2-7, reads EPEVTQTPSHQVTQMGQEVILRCVPISNHLYFYWYRQILGQKVEFLVSFYNNEISEKSEIFDDQFSVERPDGSNFTLKIRSTKLEDSAMYFCASRGDRGEQYFGPGTRLTVT.

J is TRBJ2-7 and V is TRBV5-1, with 7 bases aligning to TRBD2. J lost 4 bases, V lost 1 base, and 8 bases had no gene match. The CDR3 extends over 15 amino acids. Per germline, CDR1 SGHRS and CDR2 YFSETQ. In DNA form, the CDR3 reads TGCGCCAGCAGCTTGATATCGGGGGGAGAGTACGAGCAGTACTTC. This codes for CASSLISGGEYEQYF.

This chain's CDR3 is CASSPGAANVLTF. The CDR3 region has the DNA TGTGCCAGCTCACCCGGTGCGGCCAACGTCCTGACTTTC. This rearrangement joins TRBV18 to TRBJ2-6; D gene unclear. Trimming left V 3 bases short and J 6 bases short, with 6 bases between. The CDR3 extends over 13 amino acids. The germline V gene has CDR1 KGHSH and CDR2 LQKENI.

V is TRBV5-4 and J is TRBJ2-2; no reliable D call. With 8 bases removed from V and 0 bases from J, the gap between germline ends came to 17 bases. CDR1 is SGHNT, CDR2 YYREEE, per germline (reference sequence). This CDR3 has 16 amino acids. The CDR3 bases are TGTGCCAGTTCCGCTCGGGCGGCTGCGAACACCGGGGAGCTGTTTTTT. This translates into CASSARAAANTGELFF. Complete variable domain (other parts from reference TRBV5-4 and TRBJ2-2): ETGVTQSPTHLIKTRGQQVTLRCSSQSGHNTVSWYQQALGQGPQFIFQYYREEENGRGNFPPRFSGLQFPNYSSELNVNALELDDSALYLCASSARAAANTGELFFGEGSRLTVL.

This chain links TRBV18 with TRBJ2-1; 7 bases map to TRBD2. Germline CDR1 reads KGHSH; CDR2 reads LQKENI. V dropped 6 bases and J dropped 9; count of bases not matched to a gene: 14. The CDR3 covers 15 residues. The CDR3 sequence: CASSELAPDMGEQFF. CDR3 DNA: TGTGCCAGCTCCGAACTAGCGCCCGATATGGGTGAGCAGTTCTTC.